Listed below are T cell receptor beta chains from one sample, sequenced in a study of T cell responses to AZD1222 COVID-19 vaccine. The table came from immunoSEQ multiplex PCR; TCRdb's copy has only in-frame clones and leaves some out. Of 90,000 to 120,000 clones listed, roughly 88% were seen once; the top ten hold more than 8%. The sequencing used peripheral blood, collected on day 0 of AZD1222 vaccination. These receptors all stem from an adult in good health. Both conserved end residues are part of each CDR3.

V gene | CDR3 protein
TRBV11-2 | CASSLFTQASNTEAFF
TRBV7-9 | CASSLLRTGNEQYF
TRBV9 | CASSVGDGIGETQYF
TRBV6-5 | CASIDRGRAQPQHF
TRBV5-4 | CASSPGQGASWSPLHF
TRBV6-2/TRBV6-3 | CASSYSGTGSYEQYF
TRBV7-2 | CASSLGQSSTGELFF
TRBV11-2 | CASSLGGRSSYNEQFF
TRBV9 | CASSVSGAGANVLTF
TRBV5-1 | CASSLSSTGTEQYF
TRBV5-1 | CASSLAGEDGELFF
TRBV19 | CASSHGTAATFPFQPQHF
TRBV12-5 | CASGPDLEGDEQFF
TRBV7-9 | CASSPGSQETQYF
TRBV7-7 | CASSLQQGSYNEQFF
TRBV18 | CASSPEVGTGYGYTF
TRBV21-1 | CASTPQGAGGPILYEQYF
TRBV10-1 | CASSESWDRASYNEQFF
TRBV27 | CASSLSRGRTEAFF
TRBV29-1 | CSVERGYNEQFF